These 15 T cell receptor beta chains were sequenced from one sample in a study of blood T cell repertoires in COVID-19. Some clones are missing from TCRdb's copy, which holds only in-frame ones; the method was immunoSEQ multiplex PCR. The data show about 93,000 clones, approximately 86% seen once. The specimen was peripheral blood. Every receptor here comes from an elderly woman with acute or convalescent COVID-19.

The V and J genes are TRBV19 and TRBJ2-7; 8 bases align to TRBD2. The CDR3 loop spans 15 amino acids. With 5 bases clipped from V and 0 bases from J, the junction kept 6 bases outside the gene matches. CDR1 is LNHDA, CDR2 SQIVND, per germline (reference sequence). The CDR3 loop is CASSQSGGPSYEQYF. The CDR3 DNA follows: TGTGCCAGTAGTCAAAGCGGGGGACCCTCCTACGAGCAGTACTTC.

This clone was recorded only once. This sequence joins TRBV20-1 and TRBJ1-5; D gene unclear. Germline CDR1 and CDR2: DFQATT and SNEGSKA (reference sequence). Trimming cost V 3 bases and J 5 bases, with 8 bases left between them. This CDR3 is 12 amino acids long. CDR3 in amino acids: CSASETDQPQHF. CDR3 sequence (DNA): TGCAGTGCTAGTGAAACAGATCAGCCCCAGCATTTT.

This chain links TRBV6-2 or TRBV6-3 with TRBJ2-2; 7 nucleotides line up with TRBD1. Germline V gene data show CDR1 as MNHEY and CDR2 as SVGEGT. This CDR3 has 18 amino acids. J lost 7 bases, V lost 2 bases, and 16 bases had no gene match. Written as DNA, the CDR3 is TGTGCCAGCAGTTACGGGCCCTCGGGACAGCCGGCTGGCGGGGAGCTGTTTTTT. Translated, it gives CASSYGPSGQPAGGELFF.

A single count supports this clone. The V gene is TRBV6-5, the J gene TRBJ1-5; D ambiguous. The CDR3 length is 13 residues. V gave up 8 bases and J gave up 1 base, with 9 bases separating them. The V gene's germline CDR1 is MNHEY and CDR2 SVGAGI. In DNA, the CDR3 is TGTGCCAGCGGAGAAAGAAGCAATCAGCCCCAGCATTTT. Translating gives CASGERSNQPQHF.

V gene TRBV9 combines with J gene TRBJ2-2; 8 nucleotides align to TRBD2. CDR1 and CDR2 from the germline V gene are SGDLS and YYNGEE. V lost 0 bases, J lost 0 bases, and 10 bases stayed unmatched. The CDR3 is 19 residues long. CDR3 amino acids: CASSVGPRGGAPNTGELFF. The CDR3 nucleotides are TGTGCCAGCAGCGTAGGCCCCCGGGGGGGGGCACCGAACACCGGGGAGCTGTTTTTT.

On this clone itself: The same CDR3 is also encoded by other DNA sequences in this sample. CDR3 protein: CASSLAGTSGQETQYF. The DNA of the CDR3 is TGCGCCAGCAGCTTGGCCGGGACTAGCGGGCAAGAGACCCAGTACTTC. The gene calls are TRBV5-1 and TRBJ2-5; the match to TRBD2 covers 12 bases. This CDR3 is built from 16 residues. From germline, CDR1 is SGHRS and CDR2 YFSETQ. After removal of 0 bases from V and 2 bases from J, the junction contained 2 bases not matched to a gene.

V usage is TRBV5-1 and J usage is TRBJ1-2, with a weak D call TRBD1 (6 bases). In germline, CDR1 is SGHRS, CDR2 YFSETQ. The CDR3 totals 16 residues. V was shortened by 2 bases and J by 4 bases, with 18 bases between the two germline ends. The CDR3 sequence: CASSLMSSQGSYGYTF. CDR3 bases: TGCGCCAGCAGCTTAATGTCCTCACAGGGAAGCTATGGCTACACCTTC.

The gene calls are TRBV6-6 and TRBJ2-3, with 7 bases lining up with TRBD1. V was clipped by 0 bases and J by 3 bases; unmatched bases: 6. Germline lookup yields CDR1 MNHNY and CDR2 SVGAGI (reference sequence). The length of the CDR3 is 16 residues. The CDR3 DNA sequence: TGTGCCAGCAGTTACTCGAGAGGGACAGCAACAGATACGCAGTATTTT. Its protein product is CASSYSRGTATDTQYF.

The chain couples TRBV7-2 to TRBJ2-7, with 7 bases fitting TRBD1. The V gene end was trimmed by 5 bases and the J gene end by 2 bases; junction bases not matched to a gene: 6. CDR1 is SGHTA and CDR2 is FQGNSA in the germline V gene. The CDR3 runs to 14 residues. CDR3 coding DNA: TGTGCCAGCAGCCACCGGACAGGAACCTACGAGCAGTACTTC. Encoded protein: CASSHRTGTYEQYF.

To note about this clone: The junction does not match germline at one end; this may be a read error. The J gene is TRBJ2-4, the V gene TRBV6-5; 8 bases align to TRBD1. The CDR3 covers 15 residues. The V gene's germline CDR1 is MNHEY and CDR2 SVGAGI. DNA of the CDR3: TGTGCCAGCAGGGGACAGGCTCTAGCCAAAAACATTCAGTACTTT. This gives the protein CASRGQALAKNIQYF.

The chain has TRBV27 and TRBJ1-2; D is possibly TRBD1 (6 bases). CDR1 is MNHEY, CDR2 SMNVEV, per germline (reference sequence). This CDR3 spans 12 amino acids. V was cut by 5 bases and J by 8 bases, with 12 bases left in between. CDR3 loop: CASSPWGQGYTF. DNA of the CDR3: TGTGCCAGCAGTCCGTGGGGGCAGGGCTACACCTTC.

V usage is TRBV6-6 and J usage is TRBJ1-1, with 8 bases that match TRBD1. Germline-derived CDR1 and CDR2 are MNHNY and SVGAGI (reference sequence). Trimming at V came to 5 bases and at J to 1 base, leaving 12 bases not matched to a gene. This CDR3 spans 17 amino acids. Here the CDR3 reads CASSPTRRGQENTEAFF. DNA for the CDR3: TGTGCCAGCAGTCCTACGCGACGGGGACAGGAGAACACTGAAGCTTTCTTT.

V usage is TRBV2 and J usage is TRBJ2-7; D might be TRBD2 (5 bases). Trimming took off 2 bases at V and 9 bases at J, with 11 bases between the two ends. The CDR3 length is 12 residues. Germline lookup yields CDR1 SNHLY and CDR2 FYNNEI. DNA of the CDR3: TGTGCCAGCAGTGAATCAGGAGGCGGGCAGTACTTC. It specifies CASSESGGGQYF.

As to this clone: Distinct nucleotide sequences in the sample also encode this CDR3. The chain has TRBV7-9 and TRBJ2-1; 15 bases are shared with TRBD2. The germline gives CDR1 SEHNR, CDR2 FQNEAQ (reference sequence). The CDR3 covers 15 residues. After removal of 5 bases from V and 7 bases from J, the junction contained 3 bases not matched to a gene. As DNA, the CDR3 is TGTGCCAGCAGCCTCGGACTAGCGGGGGGGAATGAGCAGTTCTTC. Amino acid sequence: CASSLGLAGGNEQFF.

This sequence joins TRBV4-2 and TRBJ1-2, with TRBD1 matching 8 bases. CDR3 length: 16 residues. The junction had 14 bases not matched to a gene; V was cut back by 4 bases and J by 7 bases. The germline V gene has CDR1 LGHNA and CDR2 YNFKEQ. The CDR3 DNA reads TGTGCCAGCAGCCGTTCCGGGACAGGCTCCATCCCTGGCTACACCTTC. Its protein product is CASSRSGTGSIPGYTF.